Listed here are 12 T cell receptor beta chains from one sample, sequenced in a study of blood T cells in healthy people across ages. A second PCR of 7 to 11 cycles used a sample-barcoded 5' primer and a J-beta primer mix. Via MiXCR, TCRdb re-called the 5' RACE reads, giving one row per CDR3 protein. The top ten hold roughly 19% of the sample, which has about 730,000 distinct CDR3 sequences, roughly 44% seen once. The sample taken for sequencing was blood. The receptors shown here come from an older woman in good health.

The chain carries TRBV29-1 and TRBJ2-3, with TRBD1 identical over 7 bases. The V gene's germline CDR1 is SQVTM and CDR2 ANQGSEA. The length of the CDR3 is 15 residues. V dropped 8 bases and J dropped 2; count of bases not matched to a gene: 13. The CDR3 nucleotides are TGCAGCCCCAACCTTCCGGGACAGCCCACAGATACGCAGTATTTT. Protein: CSPNLPGQPTDTQYF.

The V and J genes are TRBV20-1 and TRBJ2-1; TRBD2 aligns across 12 bases. V gave up 5 bases and J gave up 13 bases; unmatched junction bases: 9. The germline V gene has CDR1 DFQATT and CDR2 SNEGSKA (reference sequence). The CDR3 runs to 13 residues. The CDR3 DNA sequence: TGCAGTGCTCCGGCTAGCGGGAGGGTGGACCAGTTCTTC. It is translated as CSAPASGRVDQFF.

This clonotype was picked up a small number of times. The V call is TRBV20-1, the J call TRBJ2-1, with a tentative D call TRBD2 (5 bases). TRBJ2-7 explains the end of the DNA better; the J call may be wrong. The CDR3 has 14 amino acids. CDR1 is DFQATT and CDR2 is SNEGSKA in the germline V gene (reference sequence). This chain's CDR3 is CSASGSRSYNEQYF. The CDR3 bases are TGCAGTGCTTCGGGGTCTCGATCCTACAATGAGCAGTACTTC.

This clonotype was recorded a few times. The genes are TRBV6-1 and TRBJ2-7; D perhaps matches TRBD1 (6 bases). Germline V gene sequence: CDR1 MNHNS, CDR2 SASEGT. V gave up 6 bases and J gave up 1 base, with 19 bases separating them. The CDR3 loop spans 16 amino acids. CDR3 DNA: TGTGCCAGCAGGGAACCTACAGGGACCTTTTCCTACGAGCAGTACTTC. This sequence encodes CASREPTGTFSYEQYF.

The genes are TRBV25-1 and TRBJ2-7; no clear D. The length of the CDR3 is 12 residues. Germline V CDR1 and CDR2: MGHDK, SYGVNS. V was pared by 4 bases and J by 7 bases, with 11 bases between. In nucleotides, the CDR3 is TGTGCCAGCAGTGGGCAGGCGGAGGAGCAGTACTTC. It translates to CASSGQAEEQYF.

As regards this clonotype: Given a much more abundant clone one base away, this may be a read error. The V gene is TRBV6-6, the J gene TRBJ2-1; TRBD2 aligns across 11 bases. The CDR3 has 16 amino acids. Per the germline V gene, CDR1 is MNHNY and CDR2 is SVGAGI (reference sequence). The trim removed 5 bases at V and 13 bases at J, leaving 16 bases unmatched. For the CDR3, the DNA is TGTGCCAGCAGTCCGGGACTAGCGGTCCTCAAAGAGACCCAGTTCTTC. This sequence encodes CASSPGLAVLKETQFF.

The rearrangement links TRBV7-3 to TRBJ2-3; perhaps TRBD1 as D (7 bases). The V gene lost 0 bases and the J gene lost 11 bases, with 18 bases spanning the gap. CDR1 is SGHTA and CDR2 is FQGTGA in the germline V gene. The CDR3 loop spans 15 amino acids. The CDR3 DNA reads as TGTGCCAGCAGCTTAACGTCAGGGGGGAGGTATGAGCAGTATTTT. This translates into CASSLTSGGRYEQYF.

This clonotype was detected only a few times. The chain has TRBV28 and TRBJ2-6; possibly TRBD2 for D (6 bases). V was trimmed by 8 bases and J by 3 bases, leaving 11 bases between them. CDR3 length equals 14 residues. Germline loops: CDR1 MDHEN, CDR2 SYDVKM. The CDR3 here is CASGRGGGANVLTF. The CDR3 DNA is TGTGCCAGCGGGCGGGGAGGTGGGGCCAACGTCCTGACTTTC.

In this sample, this clonotype turned up a few times. The V call is TRBV6-2 or TRBV6-3, the J call TRBJ2-3, with TRBD2 matching over 7 bases. Germline trimming cut 0 bases from V and 3 bases from J; bases unmatched to any gene: 9. The length of the CDR3 is 17 residues. Germline CDR1 is MNHEY and CDR2 is SVGEGT. The CDR3 reads CASSYSERGVLTDTQYF. CDR3 DNA sequence: TGTGCCAGCAGTTACTCAGAGCGGGGTGTGTTGACAGATACGCAGTATTTT.

The chain is built from TRBV15 and TRBJ1-4, with D perhaps matching TRBD1 (5 bases). V was shortened by 0 bases and J by 7 bases, with 12 bases between the two germline ends. The germline gives CDR1 LNHNV, CDR2 YYDKDF (reference sequence). The CDR3 runs to 15 residues. CDR3 DNA: TGTGCCACCAGCAGAGATCGCCCCGGGGGTGAAAAACTGTTTTTT. It is translated as CATSRDRPGGEKLFF.

To note about this clonotype: One end of the junction is discordant with germline, which a read error may explain. V usage is TRBV3-1 and J usage is TRBJ2-3; 11 bases map to TRBD2. Germline V gene sequence: CDR1 LGHDT, CDR2 YNNKEL (reference sequence). The CDR3 length is 19 residues. CDR3 amino acids: CANSLLHRTSGPSTDTQYF. The CDR3 DNA is TGTGCCAACAGCCTCCTCCATAGGACTAGCGGGCCCAGCACAGATACGCAGTATTTT.

DNA of the CDR3: TGTGCCAGCAGGGGACAGAGCTCCTACAATGAGCAGTTCTTC. As protein: CASRGQSSYNEQFF. The rearrangement uses TRBV7-2 and TRBJ2-1; 7 positions match TRBD1. This CDR3 is 14 amino acids long. Germline-derived CDR1 and CDR2 are SGHTA and FQGNSA. The ends lost 6 bases at V and 0 bases at J; junction bases unmatched: 2.